This T cell receptor (beta chain) was sequenced during a study of neurological immune-mediated disorders. Study-wide results and caveats: HTLV-1-associated myelopathy displayed the greatest TCR clonal expansion, and multiple sclerosis exhibited the smallest, lower than that of healthy controls.

Germline V gene sequence: CDR1 MNHEY, CDR2 SVGAGI. This CDR3 is 17 amino acids long. Trimming shortened V by 0 bases and J by 7 bases, and 19 bases separated the two germline ends. To note about this clonotype: What it recognizes is unknown. This may arise from a read error, as a much more abundant clone is one base away.

Time point reported: longitudinal time-point 3. Unsorted libraries were generated from 2 million PBMCs. These cells had been stored in RNAlater at -80 C. As for the cDNA, it was generated by 5'RACE with 10-nucleotide random UMIs. TCRdb redid the calling of the 5' RACE reads with MiXCR, one entry per CDR3 protein. Of around 49,000 distinct CDR3 sequences in the sample, roughly 13% are singletons; the top ten hold 7% to 10%. This chain uses TRBV6-5 with TRBJ2-1, with D maybe TRBD2 (5 bases). The TCR comes from a male donor with HTLV-1-associated myelopathy (HAM/TSP). Source material: PBMCs. This chain's CDR3 is CASSYSWGVISRNEQFF. The CDR3 nucleotides are TGTGCCAGCAGTTACTCGTGGGGAGTGATCAGTCGTAATGAGCAGTTCTTC.